These 27 T cell receptor beta chains came from one sample sequenced in a study of cytomegalovirus exposure and HLA in healthy donors. TCRdb keeps only in-frame clones here, not all; method: immunoSEQ multiplex PCR. This table has 80,000 or so clones, about 95% appearing once. The sequencing input was PBMCs. These receptors all come from a woman aged 18 to 35 in good health and CMV-seronegative.

The genes are TRBV13 and TRBJ2-7; D perhaps matches TRBD1 (6 bases). Trimming shortened V by 6 bases and J by 2 bases, and 14 bases separated the two germline ends. The CDR3 runs 14 residues. Looked up from germline, CDR1 is PRHDT and CDR2 is FYEKMQ (reference sequence). CDR3 nucleotides: TGTGCCAGCAGGGGTAGGGACAACCCCTACGAGCAGTACTTC. Its protein product is CASRGRDNPYEQYF.

CDR3 sequence: CASSEDRGLTGELFF. DNA of the CDR3: TGTGCCAGCAGTGAGGACAGGGGGCTCACCGGGGAGCTGTTTTTT. This rearrangement joins TRBV2 to TRBJ2-2, with 11 bases matching TRBD1. Germline-derived CDR1 and CDR2 are SNHLY and FYNNEI. The CDR3 contains 15 residues. Trimming took 3 bases from V and 4 from J; bases not matched to a gene: 1.

This chain joins TRBV29-1 and TRBJ1-2, with D unresolved. This CDR3 spans 13 amino acids. Germline lookup yields CDR1 SQVTM and CDR2 ANQGSEA. With 7 bases removed from V and 2 bases from J, the gap between germline ends came to 14 bases. DNA of the CDR3: TGCAGCGCGGACGGAGGAGTCAACTATGGCTACACCTTC. Its translation is CSADGGVNYGYTF.

This rearrangement joins TRBV5-4 to TRBJ2-2; 12 positions agree with TRBD2. The CDR3 is 16 residues long. From germline, CDR1 is SGHNT and CDR2 YYREEE (reference sequence). The V and J ends lost 3 bases and 7 bases, in that order; junction bases with no gene match: 7. DNA for the CDR3: TGTGCCAGCAGCTCCCTAGCGGGAGGGGTTGGCGGGGAGCTGTTTTTT. Translation gives CASSSLAGGVGGELFF.

The chain uses TRBV5-1 and TRBJ2-3; 8 nucleotides match TRBD2. V was pared by 4 bases and J by 0 bases, with 10 bases of the junction left unmatched. CDR3 size: 17 residues. Germline CDR1 SGHRS, CDR2 YFSETQ. CDR3 loop: CASSLGAGGGSTDTQYF. The CDR3 nucleotides read TGCGCCAGCAGCCTTGGAGCCGGGGGGGGTAGCACAGATACGCAGTATTTT.

The chain joins TRBV7-2 to TRBJ2-5; possibly TRBD2 for D (6 bases). The germline V gene has CDR1 SGHTA and CDR2 FQGNSA. This CDR3 is 15 amino acids long. Trimming removed 5 bases from V and 1 base from J, with 14 bases in between. Written as DNA, the CDR3 is TGTGCCAGCAGCACCGGGGGTACAGTCCAAGAGACCCAGTACTTC. Translation gives CASSTGGTVQETQYF.

In regard to this clone: One end of the junction fails to match germline, which may point to a read error. This sequence joins TRBV20-1 and TRBJ2-4; 8 positions agree with TRBD1. This CDR3 comprises 11 residues. The germline CDR1 and CDR2 sequences are DFQATT and SNEGSKA (reference sequence). CDR3: CSALPGGIQYF. CDR3 coding DNA: TGCAGTGCCCTCCCAGGGGGCATTCAGTATTTC.

V and J are TRBV18 and TRBJ1-1; 7 bases are shared with TRBD1. Trimming took 0 bases from V and 8 from J; bases not matched to a gene: 9. The germline V gene encodes CDR1 KGHSH and CDR2 LQKENI. The CDR3 loop spans 15 amino acids. The CDR3 region has the DNA TGTGCCAGCTCACCACCGGTCTGGGACAGCGTAGAAGCTTTCTTT. Its protein product is CASSPPVWDSVEAFF.

This clone has only one observation. V usage is TRBV5-8 and J usage is TRBJ2-6; TRBD1 might be the D (6 bases). V lost 2 bases and J 0 bases, leaving 15 bases between the germline ends. This CDR3 contains 18 residues. The germline V gene has CDR1 SGHTS and CDR2 YDEGEE. CDR3 DNA sequence: TGTGCCAGCAGCTTTCTTACAGGGTTCAGCTCTGGGGCCAACGTCCTGACTTTC. Its translation: CASSFLTGFSSGANVLTF.

The chain uses TRBV5-1 and TRBJ2-5; a possible D gene is TRBD2 (6 bases). Germline CDR1 reads SGHRS; CDR2 reads YFSETQ. The CDR3 runs to 15 residues. Trimming left V 4 bases short and J 2 bases short, with 15 bases between. DNA for the CDR3: TGCGCCAGCAGCCCTGATTCGGGAGCACAAGAGACCCAGTACTTC. Its translation is CASSPDSGAQETQYF.

This chain uses TRBV30 with TRBJ1-1, with D unclear. The germline V and J ends were trimmed by 5 bases and 2 bases, with 6 bases remaining between them. Germline V lookup: CDR1 GTSNPN, CDR2 SVGIG (reference sequence). The CDR3 totals 11 residues. As DNA, the CDR3 is TGTGCCTGGCAGGAAAACACTGAAGCTTTCTTT. It is translated as CAWQENTEAFF.

The chain combines TRBV4-3 with TRBJ1-6; D is ambiguous. The CDR3 has 16 amino acids. With 3 bases removed from V and 12 bases from J, the gap between germline ends came to 21 bases. Germline CDR1 and CDR2: LGHNA and YSLEER. CDR3 sequence (DNA): TGCGCCAGCAGCCAGCAGCCCCCCGGGGAGAGGGTACCCCTCCACTTT. Translated: CASSQQPPGERVPLHF.

The rearrangement uses TRBV6-4 and TRBJ2-1, with TRBD2 identical over 16 bases. Germline CDR1 MRHNA, CDR2 SNTAGT. The CDR3 is made up of 19 amino acids. Germline trimming cut 2 bases from V and 3 bases from J; bases unmatched to any gene: 7. The CDR3 bases are TGTGCCAGCAGTGACCCCGGGACTAGCGGGAGGGCCCACTACAATGAGCAGTTCTTC. Its protein is CASSDPGTSGRAHYNEQFF.

The gene calls are TRBV15 and TRBJ2-5; 9 bases fit TRBD2. Germline loops: CDR1 LNHNV, CDR2 YYDKDF (reference sequence). The V gene end was trimmed by 5 bases and the J gene end by 3 bases; junction bases not matched to a gene: 10. The length of the CDR3 is 16 residues. The CDR3 loop reads CATSLIRGGAEETQYF. The CDR3 DNA sequence: TGTGCCACCAGCCTCATACGCGGGGGGGCCGAAGAGACCCAGTACTTC.

The chain has TRBV5-1 and TRBJ1-3; no definite D call. V lost 1 base, J lost 2 bases, and 16 bases lay in between. CDR1 SGHRS and CDR2 YFSETQ come from the germline V gene. The CDR3 spans 17 residues. The CDR3 here is CASSLYSGPRTGNTIYF. The CDR3 DNA reads as TGCGCCAGCAGCTTGTACTCGGGTCCCCGAACTGGAAACACCATATATTTT.

Written as DNA, the CDR3 is TGTGCCAGAAGCACAGGGACTAGCGGGAGCCACGAGCAGTACTTC. Translation: CARSTGTSGSHEQYF. The V and J genes are TRBV5-3 and TRBJ2-7; 14 bases agree with TRBD2. TRBV5-3 belongs to the ORF category, with a function that is uncertain. The V and J ends lost 4 bases and 5 bases, in that order; junction bases with no gene match: 5. This CDR3 contains 15 residues.

A single count supports this clone. The J gene is TRBJ1-2, the V gene TRBV28; unclear D gene. CDR1 MDHEN and CDR2 SYDVKM come from the germline V gene. The CDR3 contains 15 residues. V was clipped by 1 base and J by 2 bases, with 11 bases between them. The CDR3 nucleotides are TGTGCCAGCAGTTTATTTCTTCTTCGGAACTATGGCTACACCTTC. Translated, it gives CASSLFLLRNYGYTF.

This clone was seen only once. This chain connects TRBV7-2 to TRBJ1-2; TRBD1 agrees at 11 bases. The germline CDR1 and CDR2 sequences are SGHTA and FQGNSA. CDR3 size: 17 residues. J lost 3 bases, V lost 5 bases, and 11 bases had no gene match. CDR3 DNA sequence: TGTGCCAGCAGCAAGGACAGGGGGCGCCTGTTTGACTATGGCTACACCTTC. Its translation is CASSKDRGRLFDYGYTF.

This chain joins TRBV5-4 and TRBJ2-5, with 9 bases fitting TRBD2. V shed 5 bases and J 5 bases; nucleotides not matched to a gene: 10. The CDR3 covers 15 residues. Per germline, CDR1 SGHNT and CDR2 YYREEE (reference sequence). Here the CDR3 reads CASSPQGLAGETQYF. The CDR3 nucleotides are TGTGCCAGCAGTCCACAGGGACTAGCTGGGGAGACCCAGTACTTC. Together with reference TRBV5-4 and TRBJ2-5, the CDR3 gives the full variable domain: ETGVTQSPTHLIKTRGQQVTLRCSSQSGHNTVSWYQQALGQGPQFIFQYYREEENGRGNFPPRFSGLQFPNYSSELNVNALELDDSALYLCASSPQGLAGETQYFGPGTRLLVL.

The chain uses TRBV10-1 and TRBJ2-1; TRBD2 agrees at 7 bases. The germline V gene encodes CDR1 WNHNN and CDR2 SYGVQD (reference sequence). The CDR3 has 19 residues. V lost 0 bases and J lost 8; bases outside the gene matches: 19. The CDR3 DNA sequence: TGCGCCAGCAGTGAGTCGATCGGGGCTAGCGGTTCGTTGGGCTATGAGCAGTTCTTC. Translation: CASSESIGASGSLGYEQFF.

This chain links TRBV5-1 with TRBJ2-5, with TRBD2 matching over 10 bases. This CDR3 has 17 amino acids. Per the germline V gene, CDR1 is SGHRS and CDR2 is YFSETQ. V lost 0 bases, J lost 5 bases, and 10 bases stayed unmatched. CDR3 sequence reads: CASSLGARLAGVETQYF. CDR3 sequence (DNA): TGCGCCAGCAGCTTGGGGGCGAGGCTAGCGGGAGTCGAGACCCAGTACTTC.

The V gene is TRBV27, the J gene TRBJ2-2, with D perhaps TRBD1 (5 bases). Germline CDR1 is MNHEY and CDR2 is SMNVEV (reference sequence). Trimming pared 2 bases from V and 1 base from J, leaving 14 bases between. This CDR3 spans 17 amino acids. DNA of the CDR3: TGTGCCAGCAGTTTAAGGGGTGTGGGATGGAACACCGGGGAGCTGTTTTTT. This sequence encodes CASSLRGVGWNTGELFF.

The rearrangement joins TRBV27 to TRBJ2-7, with TRBD1 matching 12 bases. This CDR3 contains 14 residues. The germline V gene has CDR1 MNHEY and CDR2 SMNVEV (reference sequence). V lost 6 bases, J lost 6 bases, and 6 bases stayed unmatched. In nucleotides, the CDR3 is TGTGCCAGCAGGACCGGGACAGGGGGCGCCGAGCAGTACTTC. The encoded protein is CASRTGTGGAEQYF.

This clone was counted a single time. V usage is TRBV5-1 and J usage is TRBJ2-2, with 8 bases lining up with TRBD1. V dropped 2 bases and J dropped 6; count of bases not matched to a gene: 3. Germline V gene lookup returns CDR1 SGHRS and CDR2 YFSETQ. The CDR3 extends over 14 amino acids. The CDR3 DNA sequence: TGCGCCAGCAGCTTAGGACAGGGAGCCGGGGAGCTGTTTTTT. Translating it yields CASSLGQGAGELFF. The variable domain in full, completed from reference TRBV5-1 and TRBJ2-2, reads KAGVTQTPRYLIKTRGQQVTLSCSPISGHRSVSWYQQTPGQGLQFLFEYFSETQRNKGNFPGRFSGRQFSNSRSEMNVSTLELGDSALYLCASSLGQGAGELFFGEGSRLTVL.

The J gene is TRBJ1-2, the V gene TRBV6-1; D is undetermined. Between the trimmed V and J ends, which lost 2 bases and 0 bases, there was a span of 13 bases. The CDR3 is 16 amino acids. Per the germline V gene, CDR1 is MNHNS and CDR2 is SASEGT. The CDR3 region is CASSETSATANYGYTF. The CDR3, as DNA: TGTGCCAGCAGTGAAACCTCAGCTACAGCTAACTATGGCTACACCTTC.

The chain recombines TRBV10-1 with TRBJ1-1; the D gene is possibly TRBD1 (6 bases). The V gene's germline CDR1 is WNHNN and CDR2 SYGVQD (reference sequence). This CDR3 is 18 amino acids long. V was cut by 0 bases and J by 2 bases, with 19 bases left in between. The CDR3 reads CASSESTRARGRNTEAFF. CDR3 sequence (DNA): TGCGCCAGCAGTGAGTCCACGCGCGCGAGGGGGAGAAACACTGAAGCTTTCTTT.

The rearrangement uses TRBV11-2 and TRBJ1-2; TRBD1 agrees at 8 bases. With V trimmed by 4 bases and J by 5 bases, 3 bases remained unmatched. CDR1 and CDR2 (germline): SGHAT, FQNNGV. The CDR3 covers 13 residues. This CDR3 is CASSYRGLYGYTF. The CDR3, as DNA: TGTGCCAGCAGCTACAGGGGGTTGTATGGCTACACCTTC.